This passage covers 7 T cell receptor beta chains from one sample sequenced in a study of blood T cell repertoires in COVID-19. Clones were sequenced by immunoSEQ multiplex PCR, and TCRdb holds only the in-frame ones, with some missing. The sample shows tens of thousands of clones, approximately 78% of them seen only once. The sample was peripheral blood. These receptors came from a human donor in a cohort sampled during active COVID-19.

With regard to this clone: Different DNA sequences within this sample yield the same CDR3. The CDR3 DNA reads as TGTGCCAGCAGGTCTGGGACACGTGTTTACGAGCAGTACGTC. It specifies CASRSGTRVYEQYV. The chain links TRBV6-5 to TRBJ2-7; D might be TRBD1 (6 bases). Germline lookup yields CDR1 MNHEY and CDR2 SVGAGI. The CDR3 has 14 amino acids. The V gene lost 6 bases and the J gene lost 4 bases, with 16 bases spanning the gap.

This chain links TRBV11-3 with TRBJ2-1; 7 bases align to TRBD2. The CDR3 runs to 15 residues. The V segment lost 1 base and the J segment 0 bases; nucleotides outside the gene matches: 0. Germline lookup yields CDR1 SGHNT and CDR2 YENEEA. CDR3 sequence: CASSLGGGSYNEQFF. CDR3 bases: TGTGCCAGCAGCTTAGGCGGGGGCTCCTACAATGAGCAGTTCTTC.

The chain employs TRBV7-9 and TRBJ2-7; perhaps TRBD1 as D (5 bases). V lost 1 base and J 7 bases, leaving 11 bases between the germline ends. This CDR3 contains 13 residues. Germline loops: CDR1 SEHNR, CDR2 FQNEAQ (reference sequence). The CDR3 DNA reads as TGTGCCAGCAGCTTAGTTGGCAGGGTGGAGCAGTACGTC. Encoded protein: CASSLVGRVEQYV.

This chain connects TRBV15 to TRBJ2-3, with D possibly matching TRBD1 (5 bases). The CDR3 loop spans 13 amino acids. The germline gives CDR1 LNHNV, CDR2 YYDKDF (reference sequence). V was trimmed by 3 bases and J by 6 bases, leaving 10 bases between them. The CDR3 is CATSSGSGDTQYF. The CDR3 DNA reads as TGTGCCACCAGCAGCGGTTCAGGGGATACGCAGTATTTT.

The chain couples TRBV4-1 to TRBJ2-3, with D possibly being TRBD2 (7 bases). V was pared by 5 bases and J by 4 bases, with 19 bases between. The germline V gene encodes CDR1 MGHRA and CDR2 YSYEKL. The length of the CDR3 is 16 residues. The CDR3 DNA reads TGCGCCAGCAGCTCGAGAGGGAGGGGGGGCGCAGATACGCAGTATTTT. Protein product: CASSSRGRGGADTQYF.

The V gene is TRBV2, the J gene TRBJ2-1, with 10 bases aligning to TRBD1. Germline-derived CDR1 and CDR2 are SNHLY and FYNNEI. The CDR3 has 14 residues. After removal of 6 bases from V and 8 bases from J, the junction contained 7 bases not matched to a gene. CDR3 nucleotide sequence: TGTGCCAGCAGGAGACAGGGGGCAATTGATGAGCAGTTCTTC. It encodes CASRRQGAIDEQFF.

The chain is built from TRBV6-5 and TRBJ1-2; D is possibly TRBD1 (5 bases). Trimming took off 6 bases at V and 7 bases at J, with 12 bases between the two ends. Germline loops: CDR1 MNHEY, CDR2 SVGAGI. The CDR3 has 12 residues. The CDR3 region is CASSTGGFGYTF. The CDR3 nucleotides are TGTGCCAGCAGCACCGGGGGTTTTGGCTACACCTTC.